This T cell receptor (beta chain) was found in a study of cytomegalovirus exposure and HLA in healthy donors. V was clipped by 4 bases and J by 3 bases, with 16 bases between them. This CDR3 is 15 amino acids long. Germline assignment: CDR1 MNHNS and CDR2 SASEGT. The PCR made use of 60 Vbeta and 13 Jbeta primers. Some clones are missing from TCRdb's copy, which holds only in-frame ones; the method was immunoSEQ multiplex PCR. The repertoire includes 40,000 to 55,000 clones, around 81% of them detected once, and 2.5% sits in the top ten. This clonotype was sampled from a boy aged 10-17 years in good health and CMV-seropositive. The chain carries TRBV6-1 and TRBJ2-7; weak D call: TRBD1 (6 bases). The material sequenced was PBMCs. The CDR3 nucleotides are TGTGCCAGCAGTGTCATGGGCCGGGACAACTACGAGCAGTACTTC. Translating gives CASSVMGRDNYEQYF.